What follows are 19 T cell receptor beta chains derived from one specimen sequenced in a study of T cell repertoires in cytomegalovirus infection. Their specific antigens are unknown. TCRdb recomputed calls from the reads with MiXCR, one row per CDR3 protein. The profile shows hundreds of thousands of distinct CDR3 sequences, roughly a third of them singletons. The sample consisted of cultured PBMCs, taken from culture after CMV antigen stimulation. These receptors came from a human donor in good health (CMV status not recorded). Some clones in this sample may be carry-over from other donors' samples.

Many counts were recorded for this clonotype. The chain carries TRBV12-3 or TRBV12-4 and TRBJ1-5; possibly TRBD1 for D (6 bases). There are 16 residues in the CDR3. V was clipped by 6 bases and J by 6 bases, with 21 bases between them. The CDR3 is CASSPPGQPAAQPQHF. The CDR3 nucleotides are TGTGCCAGCAGCCCTCCCGGACAGCCGGCCGCTCAGCCCCAGCATTTT.

V usage is TRBV5-6 and J usage is TRBJ2-2; 10 bases are a match to TRBD1. The CDR3 loop spans 14 amino acids. Germline CDR1 SGHDT, CDR2 YYEEEE. Trimming removed 5 bases from V and 7 bases from J; junction bases left unmatched: 5. CDR3 nucleotide sequence: TGTGCCAGCAGGTCGACAGGGGGCCACGGGGAGCTGTTTTTT. The encoded protein is CASRSTGGHGELFF.

The table lists this clonotype with a few counts. The V call is TRBV6-2 or TRBV6-3, the J call TRBJ2-1; D not certain. Trimming left V 7 bases short and J 9 bases short, with 16 bases between. From germline, CDR1 is MNHEY and CDR2 SVGEGT. The CDR3 is 13 residues long. The CDR3 reads CASTISAGFEQFF. DNA of the CDR3: TGTGCCAGCACCATCTCGGCTGGGTTTGAGCAGTTCTTC.

This clonotype was counted a single time. V is TRBV28 and J is TRBJ1-5; D is possibly TRBD1 (5 bases). CDR1 is MDHEN and CDR2 is SYDVKM in the germline V gene. V was trimmed by 3 bases and J by 1 base, leaving 16 bases between them. This CDR3 contains 17 residues. The CDR3 is CASSFRQGGGSNQPQHF. In DNA form, the CDR3 reads TGTGCCAGCAGTTTTAGGCAGGGCGGTGGAAGCAATCAGCCCCAGCATTTT. Combining the CDR3 with reference TRBV28 and TRBJ1-5 gives the whole variable domain DVKVTQSSRYLVKRTGEKVFLECVQDMDHENMFWYRQDPGLGLRLIYFSYDVKMKEKGDIPEGYSVSREKKERFSLILESASTNQTSMYLCASSFRQGGGSNQPQHFGDGTRLSIL.

V is TRBV29-1 and J is TRBJ2-5; 9 nucleotides line up with TRBD2. Unmatched junction bases numbered 3, after V lost 2 bases and J lost 2 bases. The CDR3 consists of 14 residues. CDR1 is SQVTM and CDR2 is ANQGSEA in the germline V gene. As DNA, the CDR3 is TGCAGCGTTGAACCTAGCGGGATACAAGAGACCCAGTACTTC. Protein product: CSVEPSGIQETQYF. Filled out from reference TRBV29-1 and TRBJ2-5, the complete variable domain reads SAVISQKPSRDICQRGTSLTIQCQVDSQVTMMFWYRQQPGQSLTLIATANQGSEATYESGFVIDKFPISRPNLTFSTLTVSNMSPEDSSIYLCSVEPSGIQETQYFGPGTRLLVL.

This clonotype was seen once. The CDR3 spells CASSFRGRVLTETQYF. CDR3 in DNA: TGTGCCAGCAGTTTCCGGGGGCGCGTTTTGACCGAGACCCAGTACTTC. The rearrangement joins TRBV28 to TRBJ2-5; D possibly uses TRBD1 or TRBD2 (6 bases each). CDR3 length: 16 amino acids. CDR1 MDHEN and CDR2 SYDVKM come from the germline V gene. Trimming took off 3 bases at V and 5 bases at J, with 19 bases between the two ends.

The chain recombines TRBV4-3 with TRBJ2-7, with a possible D match to TRBD2 (6 bases). Germline lookup yields CDR1 LGHNA and CDR2 YSLEER. The CDR3 extends over 15 amino acids. Trimming removed 1 base at V and 2 bases at J, with 12 bases between. The CDR3 reads CASSQAAGFTYEQYF. CDR3 DNA: TGCGCCAGCAGCCAAGCGGCGGGATTCACCTACGAGCAGTACTTC.

This clonotype was seen ten or more times. The V gene is TRBV7-2, the J gene TRBJ1-3; D call uncertain. The CDR3 is 14 amino acids. V was trimmed by 3 bases and J by 1 base, leaving 7 bases between them. The germline CDR1 and CDR2 sequences are SGHTA and FQGNSA. CDR3 nucleotides: TGTGCCAGCAGCTTGAGCCCTTCTGGAAACACCATATATTTT. Translated: CASSLSPSGNTIYF. Supplemented by reference TRBV7-2 and TRBJ1-3, the full variable domain reads GAGVSQSPSNKVTEKGKDVELRCDPISGHTALYWYRQSLGQGLEFLIYFQGNSAPDKSGLPSDRFSAERTGGSVSTLTIQRTQQEDSAVYLCASSLSPSGNTIYFGEGSWLTVV.

The V gene is TRBV6-2 or TRBV6-3, the J gene TRBJ2-3; maybe TRBD1 (5 bases). Germline-derived CDR1 and CDR2 are MNHEY and SVGEGT. This CDR3 has 15 amino acids. V lost 6 bases and J lost 3, with 16 bases in between. CDR3 in DNA: TGTGCCAGCAGCGACCACAGGAGATCAACAGATACGCAGTATTTT. It encodes CASSDHRRSTDTQYF.

This clonotype was counted between two and nine times. The chain joins TRBV27 to TRBJ2-3; 7 bases match TRBD2. Trimming cost V 2 bases and J 7 bases; bases outside gene matches: 9. There are 15 residues in the CDR3. Germline V CDR1 and CDR2: MNHEY, SMNVEV (reference sequence). CDR3 nucleotides: TGTGCCAGCAGTTTAGGGGGGGGACCTTTAAATACGCAGTATTTT. This gives the protein CASSLGGGPLNTQYF.

This clonotype has a handful of counts. The chain employs TRBV11-2 and TRBJ2-3; D uncertain. The CDR3 is made up of 13 amino acids. Germline CDR1 reads SGHAT; CDR2 reads FQNNGV. Trimming left V 6 bases short and J 6 bases short, with 13 bases between. CDR3 coding DNA: TGTGCCAGCAGTTCCGGTGGCGTGGATACGCAGTATTTT. It codes for CASSSGGVDTQYF.

This chain links TRBV18 with TRBJ2-1; D is perhaps TRBD2 (6 bases). Trimming cost V 0 bases and J 9 bases, with 12 bases left between them. There are 14 residues in the CDR3. Germline values: CDR1 KGHSH, CDR2 LQKENI. The CDR3 reads CASSPPAGGSEQFF. Here the CDR3 DNA reads TGTGCCAGCTCACCACCGGCCGGGGGATCTGAGCAGTTCTTC. The variable domain in full, completed from reference TRBV18 and TRBJ2-1, reads NAGVMQNPRHLVRRRGQEARLRCSPMKGHSHVYWYRQLPEEGLKFMVYLQKENIIDESGMPKERFSAEFPKEGPSILRIQQVVRGDSAAYFCASSPPAGGSEQFFGPGTRLTVL.

This clonotype appeared a few times. The chain links TRBV6-1 to TRBJ1-4; 8 nucleotides agree with TRBD1. The ends lost 5 bases at V and 7 bases at J; junction bases unmatched: 6. The CDR3 runs 14 residues. In germline, CDR1 is MNHNS, CDR2 SASEGT. This chain's CDR3 is CASSYSGGREKLFF. In DNA form, the CDR3 reads TGTGCCAGCAGTTATTCAGGGGGCCGTGAAAAACTGTTTTTT.

This clonotype occurred a few times. The chain couples TRBV20-1 to TRBJ2-1; D is undetermined. The V end lost 1 base, the J end lost 6 bases, and 7 bases lay between the germline ends. The CDR3 extends over 12 amino acids. Per germline, CDR1 DFQATT and CDR2 SNEGSKA (reference sequence). The CDR3 here is CSARGQRNEQFF. The CDR3 nucleotides are TGCAGTGCTAGAGGTCAGCGCAATGAGCAGTTCTTC.

A few counts support this clonotype. The chain carries TRBV4-1 and TRBJ1-5, with D tentatively TRBD1 (6 bases). CDR3 length equals 15 residues. V was shortened by 2 bases and J by 5 bases, with 13 bases between the two germline ends. Germline V lookup: CDR1 MGHRA, CDR2 YSYEKL. The chain's CDR3 is CASSQPGQTDQPQHF. The CDR3 DNA reads as TGCGCCAGCAGCCAACCTGGACAGACGGATCAGCCCCAGCATTTT.

The chain combines TRBV7-9 with TRBJ2-3; no clear D. Trimming cost V 1 base and J 1 base, with 9 bases left between them. Germline V gene sequence: CDR1 SEHNR, CDR2 FQNEAQ (reference sequence). The CDR3 totals 15 residues. This CDR3 is CASSLDSSGTDTQYF. In DNA, the CDR3 is TGTGCCAGCAGCTTAGACTCATCGGGCACAGATACGCAGTATTTT.

This clonotype occurred once. At one end the junction does not follow the germline gene, possibly because of a read error. The chain combines TRBV5-3 with TRBJ1-2, with D perhaps matching TRBD1 (5 bases). TRBV5-3 is marked as an open reading frame, function uncertain. The CDR3 length is 14 residues. The CDR3 spells CASSWDDPNYGYTF. DNA of the CDR3: TGTGCCAGCAGCTGGGACGATCCTAACTATGGCTACACCTTC.

The chain couples TRBV4-3 to TRBJ2-1; TRBD2 aligns across 8 bases. The germline CDR1 and CDR2 sequences are LGHNA and YSLEER. The CDR3 has 15 residues. J gave up 4 bases and V 1 base, and 3 bases lay outside the gene matches. This chain's CDR3 is CASSQGLANYNEQFF. The CDR3 DNA reads as TGCGCCAGCAGCCAAGGACTAGCGAATTACAATGAGCAGTTCTTC.

This clonotype has a handful of counts. This sequence joins TRBV4-1 and TRBJ2-1; TRBD1 agrees at 7 bases. The V gene end was trimmed by 5 bases and the J gene end by 4 bases; junction bases not matched to a gene: 8. CDR3 length equals 15 residues. CDR1 and CDR2 (germline): MGHRA, YSYEKL. CDR3 loop: CASSGRTGLYNEQFF. The CDR3 DNA reads TGCGCCAGCAGCGGACGGACAGGATTATACAATGAGCAGTTCTTC.